This T cell receptor beta chain was obtained from a study of post-analysis software for immune sequencing data. Turning to the study itself: Relapsing-remitting, secondary progressive and progressive-relapsing multiple sclerosis were all included among the disease courses. Whole-study findings and limits: The five TRBV segments detected at higher frequency in patients than in controls included TRBV5-6, TRBV5-1 and TRBV20-1.

The CDR3 is 17 residues long. The TCR beta cDNA libraries carried unique molecular identifiers. TCRdb redid the calling of the PCR reads with MiXCR, one entry per CDR3 protein. The sample lists 350,000 to 500,000 distinct CDR3 sequences, about 39% seen once, with 7.6% in the top ten. This clonotype has just a few counts. Its antigen is as yet unknown. The receptor comes from a girl aged 2 to 10 with multiple sclerosis. The V gene is TRBV21-1, the J gene TRBJ1-6; the D segment call TRBD1 is taken from the table without a DNA check. TRBV21-1 is described as a pseudogene. Sequenced: blood. The CDR3, as DNA: TGTGCCAGCAGCAAAGCAGGGGGCGACTCCTATAATTCACCCCTCCACTTT. Its translation is CASSKAGGDSYNSPLHF.